This T cell receptor (beta chain) was captured by sequencing in a study of cytomegalovirus exposure and HLA in healthy donors. After removal of 0 bases from V and 8 bases from J, the junction contained 5 bases not matched to a gene. This CDR3 comprises 15 residues. Germline values: CDR1 SGHDN, CDR2 FVKESK. On this clone itself: Its antigen is undetermined.

The PCR used 60 Vbeta and 13 Jbeta primers. This table comes from immunoSEQ multiplex PCR, and its TCRdb copy is limited to in-frame clones, with some not included. The repertoire consists of fewer than 200,000 clones, with 70% to 80% occurring once and the leading ten covering roughly 0.82%. Study-level results: Many donors shared some public TCRs, even though most TCR sequences were rare. For most TCR beta V segments, an earlier analysis put the productive rate at about 87% or about 30% of the time. It was assumed in the presence/absence analyses that sequencing depth was roughly uniform across donors. Reportedly, a later analysis found an Asian-associated ancestry cluster had fewer N-insertions than the roughly 700-donor mean.

The chain employs TRBV14 and TRBJ1-4, with 8 positions matching TRBD1. Sequenced sample: PBMCs. The TCR comes from a female donor in good health and CMV-seronegative. The CDR3 here is CASSQDQGAGEKLFF. The CDR3 nucleotides read TGTGCCAGCAGCCAAGACCAGGGGGCAGGCGAAAAACTGTTTTTT.